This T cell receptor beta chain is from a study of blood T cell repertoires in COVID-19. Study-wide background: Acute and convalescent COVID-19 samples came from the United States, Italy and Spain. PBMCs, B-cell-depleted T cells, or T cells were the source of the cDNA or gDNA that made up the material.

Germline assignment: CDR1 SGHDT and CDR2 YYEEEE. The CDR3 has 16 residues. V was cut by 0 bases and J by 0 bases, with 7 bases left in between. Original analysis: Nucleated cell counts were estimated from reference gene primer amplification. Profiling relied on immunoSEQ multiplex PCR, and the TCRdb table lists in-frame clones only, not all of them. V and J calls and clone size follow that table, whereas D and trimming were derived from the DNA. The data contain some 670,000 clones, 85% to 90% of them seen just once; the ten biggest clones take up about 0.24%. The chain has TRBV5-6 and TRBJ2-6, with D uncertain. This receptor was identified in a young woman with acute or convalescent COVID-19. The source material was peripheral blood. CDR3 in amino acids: CASSLGLNSGANVLTF. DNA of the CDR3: TGTGCCAGCAGCTTGGGACTGAACTCTGGGGCCAACGTCCTGACTTTC.